The subject of this entry is one T cell receptor (beta chain). As yet, its antigen is unknown. In germline, CDR1 is SGHVS, CDR2 FNYEAQ. Trimming shortened V by 5 bases and J by 4 bases, and 16 bases separated the two germline ends. This CDR3 has 15 amino acids. From around 500 ng total RNA, TCR beta cDNA was generated with a primer in the constant region. Libraries for TCR beta were built through three nested multiplex PCR rounds, which together made up a slightly modified ARM-PCR procedure. In the first two PCR rounds, TRBV1-TRBV30 forward primers were paired with a C-beta reverse primer, and each round lasted about 9 cycles. TCRdb fed the multiplex PCR reads into MiXCR, producing one record per CDR3 protein. The table records 90,000 to 150,000 distinct CDR3 sequences, 55% to 70% of them present only once. These data are taken from a study of tumor-infiltrating lymphocytes in primary liver carcinoma. Background on the study: Staging placed the tumors at T1-T3 N0M0, and they measured about 4 to 11 cm across.

From about 19-30 mg of unsorted bulk tissue, DNA and RNA were co-extracted together. Surgeons treated the primary liver carcinoma of the patients by surgical resection. Infection with HBV was chronic in patients; they were treatment-naive. Study-level findings and limits: Compared with blood, tumor repertoires held significantly more in their top 250 clones.

The sequencing input was tumor-adjacent normal liver tissue. The TCR sequence derives from a woman aged 55-70 years with primary liver carcinoma and hepatitis B virus infection. The chain employs TRBV7-6 and TRBJ2-3; maybe TRBD2 (5 bases). DNA of the CDR3: TGTGCCAGCAGCAACGGACTCGTTCGGGCAGATACGCAGTATTTT. This encodes CASSNGLVRADTQYF.